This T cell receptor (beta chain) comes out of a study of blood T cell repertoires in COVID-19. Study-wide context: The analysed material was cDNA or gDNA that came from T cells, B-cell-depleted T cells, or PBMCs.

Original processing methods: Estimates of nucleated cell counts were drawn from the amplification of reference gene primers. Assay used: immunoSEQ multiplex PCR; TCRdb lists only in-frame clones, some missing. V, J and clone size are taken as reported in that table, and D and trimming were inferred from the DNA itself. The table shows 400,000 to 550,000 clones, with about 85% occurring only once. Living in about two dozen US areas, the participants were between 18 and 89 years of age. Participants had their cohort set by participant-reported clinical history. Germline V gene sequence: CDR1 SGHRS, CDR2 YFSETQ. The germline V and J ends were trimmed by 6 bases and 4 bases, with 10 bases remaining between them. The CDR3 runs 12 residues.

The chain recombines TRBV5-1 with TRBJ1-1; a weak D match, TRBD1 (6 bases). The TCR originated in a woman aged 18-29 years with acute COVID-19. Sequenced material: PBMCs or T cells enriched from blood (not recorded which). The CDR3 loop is CASTQGGTEAFF. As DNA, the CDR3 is TGCGCCAGCACACAGGGCGGCACTGAAGCTTTCTTT.